This TCR beta chain was identified in a study of CXCR3-negative and CXCR3-positive naive CD8 T cells. Whole-study results and caveats: CXCR3-expressing naive cells carried TRB CDR3s more hydrophobic than those of CXCR3-negative naive cells.

Points on this clonotype: No antigen is known for it.

The libraries of TRB cDNA were constructed through 5' RACE using UMI labels. No DNA is given; TCRdb re-called the 5' RACE reads and lists each CDR3 protein once. Its table records tens of thousands of distinct CDR3 sequences. The CDR3 consists of 12 residues. CDR1 LNHNV and CDR2 YYDKDF come from the germline V gene (reference sequence). The receptor was isolated from a human donor in good health. Some clones in this sample may be carry-over from other donors' samples. The chain joins TRBV15 to TRBJ2-1; TCRdb's D gene call, TRBD2, goes unchecked for lack of DNA. Sequencing used naive CXCR3+ CD8+ T cells from blood. Subset meaning: CD45RO-CCR7+CD27+CD95- naive CD8+ T cells expressing CXCR3 (TNR3+). CDR3 protein: CATQRGTSGQFF.